This T cell receptor beta chain was documented in a study of identical twins. Study-wide results and limits: Within cord blood, abundant beta clonotypes carried fewer insertions, but memory repertoires showed no such trend. The study found weaker excess twin sharing in beta out-of-frame sequences. The study found that models underestimated out-of-frame TCR alpha sharing in monozygotic twins.

In TCRdb, the 5' RACE reads were re-called with MiXCR into one record per CDR3 protein. The table includes some 560,000 distinct CDR3 sequences, more than 9% detected once. CDR3 size: 15 residues. After removal of 5 bases from V and 0 bases from J, the junction contained 4 bases not matched to a gene. The germline V gene has CDR1 SGHRS and CDR2 YFSETQ. A few counts support this clonotype. Antigen: not known. This sample was also put to use in a study of yellow fever vaccine responses in identical twins.

The source of this sequence is a woman aged 18 to 35 in good health. Input material: PBMCs. The chain recombines TRBV5-1 with TRBJ1-1; 10 nucleotides agree with TRBD1. CDR3 nucleotide sequence: TGCGCCAGCAGATCCGGACAGGGGGTGAACACTGAAGCTTTCTTT. It specifies CASRSGQGVNTEAFF.